A single sample gave rise to the 29 T cell receptor beta chains below, sequenced in a study of cytomegalovirus exposure and HLA in healthy donors. 60 Vbeta and 13 Jbeta primers were used in PCR. Generated by immunoSEQ multiplex PCR, the TCRdb table keeps only in-frame clones and is missing some. The sample contains about 220,000 clones, about 70% of which appear only once. The material sequenced was PBMCs. These receptors were obtained from a woman in her twenties or thirties in good health and CMV-seronegative.

The V and J genes are TRBV5-4 and TRBJ2-3, with D possibly being TRBD2 (6 bases). The V end lost 1 base, the J end lost 6 bases, and 12 bases lay between the germline ends. The germline gives CDR1 SGHNT, CDR2 YYREEE (reference sequence). The CDR3 loop spans 14 amino acids. The CDR3 loop reads CASSLIGGGDTQYF. The CDR3, as DNA: TGTGCCAGCAGCTTGATCGGGGGAGGTGATACGCAGTATTTT.

This chain joins TRBV7-9 and TRBJ1-3; the D gene is possibly TRBD1 (6 bases). CDR1 SEHNR and CDR2 FQNEAQ come from the germline V gene (reference sequence). The CDR3 spans 17 residues. V lost 4 bases and J 0 bases, leaving 16 bases between the germline ends. CDR3 nucleotides: TGTGCCAGCAGCTGGGGGGGCGACACTCGCTCTGGAAACACCATATATTTT. Its translation: CASSWGGDTRSGNTIYF.

The V and J genes are TRBV15 and TRBJ2-5; 8 bases map to TRBD1. V trimming: 1 base; J trimming: 5 bases; junction bases outside the gene matches: 9. Germline CDR1 reads LNHNV; CDR2 reads YYDKDF (reference sequence). The CDR3 covers 16 residues. The CDR3 sequence is CATSRGGGQGRETQYF. The CDR3 DNA reads TGTGCCACCAGCAGAGGAGGTGGACAGGGCCGGGAGACCCAGTACTTC.

This clone was seen just once. This chain links TRBV4-1 with TRBJ2-2, with 8 positions matching TRBD2. The CDR3 has 17 residues. Germline V gene sequence: CDR1 MGHRA, CDR2 YSYEKL. V lost 4 bases, J lost 3 bases, and 10 bases stayed unmatched. The CDR3 loop is CASSLHGGGLDTGELFF. DNA for the CDR3: TGCGCCAGCAGCCTACACGGGGGGGGTCTCGACACCGGGGAGCTGTTTTTT.

The chain combines TRBV6-6 with TRBJ1-4, with no clear D. The CDR3 has 15 residues. V was pared by 0 bases and J by 6 bases, with 11 bases between. Germline V gene lookup returns CDR1 MNHNY and CDR2 SVGAGI (reference sequence). This chain's CDR3 is CASSYSTGVDEKLFF. The CDR3 bases are TGTGCCAGCAGTTACTCAACCGGGGTGGATGAAAAACTGTTTTTT.

CDR3 sequence (DNA): TGTGCCAGCAGTTTAGAAGCCCGAGGGACTGAAGCTTTCTTT. This codes for CASSLEARGTEAFF. This rearrangement joins TRBV6-5 to TRBJ1-1; D not certain. Trimming removed 4 bases from V and 5 bases from J, with 14 bases in between. The length of the CDR3 is 14 residues. The germline gives CDR1 MNHEY, CDR2 SVGAGI.

This chain connects TRBV5-1 to TRBJ2-7; 8 positions agree with TRBD1. Losses at the gene ends were 2 bases for V and 3 bases for J; bases not matched to a gene: 1. The CDR3 length is 13 residues. Per the germline V gene, CDR1 is SGHRS and CDR2 is YFSETQ. CDR3: CASSLQGDYEQYF. Here the CDR3 DNA reads TGCGCCAGCAGCTTACAGGGGGACTACGAGCAGTACTTC.

This clone appeared a few times. The gene calls are TRBV9 and TRBJ2-5; TRBD1 matches at 8 bases. Looked up from germline, CDR1 is SGDLS and CDR2 is YYNGEE. Trimming cost V 4 bases and J 3 bases; bases outside gene matches: 5. CDR3 length: 14 amino acids. CDR3 nucleotides: TGTGCCAGCAGCCTCCAGGGGGCAAAAGAGACCCAGTACTTC. It is translated as CASSLQGAKETQYF.

The chain is built from TRBV30 and TRBJ2-5, with 9 bases fitting TRBD2. The CDR3 has 14 residues. Per the germline V gene, CDR1 is GTSNPN and CDR2 is SVGIG (reference sequence). Trimming cost V 0 bases and J 5 bases; bases outside gene matches: 4. DNA for the CDR3: TGTGCCTGGAGTGTAAGCGGGAGGACGGAGACCCAGTACTTC. Protein: CAWSVSGRTETQYF.

This clone has a single count. The J gene is TRBJ2-1, the V gene TRBV7-3; maybe TRBD1 (5 bases). The CDR3 extends over 17 amino acids. V lost 0 bases, J lost 1 base, and 13 bases lay in between. Per the germline V gene, CDR1 is SGHTA and CDR2 is FQGTGA. CDR3: CASSLTPPGQSYNEQFF. DNA of the CDR3: TGTGCCAGCAGCTTAACCCCCCCCGGACAATCCTACAATGAGCAGTTCTTC.

The gene calls are TRBV5-4 and TRBJ2-2; TRBD1 matches 9 bases. This CDR3 is built from 14 residues. Germline V gene data show CDR1 as SGHNT and CDR2 as YYREEE (reference sequence). V shed 2 bases and J 5 bases; nucleotides not matched to a gene: 1. The chain's CDR3 is CASSFGQGTGELFF. For the CDR3, the DNA is TGTGCCAGCAGCTTTGGACAGGGGACCGGGGAGCTGTTTTTT.

The V call is TRBV28, the J call TRBJ1-5; the D is unclear. The CDR3 has 10 residues. The V gene lost 8 bases and the J gene lost 7 bases, with 6 bases spanning the gap. The germline V gene encodes CDR1 MDHEN and CDR2 SYDVKM. DNA for the CDR3: TGTGCCAGCGCGGGGCAGCCCCAGCATTTT. Translating it yields CASAGQPQHF.

This clone was seen repeatedly, ten times or more. The V gene is TRBV2, the J gene TRBJ1-1; D is undetermined. V was shortened by 3 bases and J by 4 bases, with 12 bases between the two germline ends. The germline V gene has CDR1 SNHLY and CDR2 FYNNEI. The CDR3 is made up of 14 amino acids. This chain's CDR3 is CASSEISVVTEAFF. CDR3 in DNA: TGTGCCAGCAGTGAGATTTCGGTCGTCACTGAAGCTTTCTTT.

The CDR3 protein is CASSLDGTGDGYTF. The DNA of the CDR3 is TGTGCCAGCAGCTTGGACGGGACAGGGGATGGCTACACCTTC. This chain links TRBV5-4 with TRBJ1-2; 10 bases fit TRBD1. The CDR3 totals 14 residues. Unmatched junction bases numbered 2, after V lost 0 bases and J lost 6 bases. Germline V gives CDR1 SGHNT, CDR2 YYREEE (reference sequence).

This clone occurred a few times. Here the CDR3 DNA reads TGTGCCACCGGTCCGCTGGGGGCCCGGGAAAAACTGTTTTTT. Amino acid sequence: CATGPLGAREKLFF. The gene calls are TRBV6-1 and TRBJ1-4; perhaps TRBD1 as D (6 bases). V was trimmed by 10 bases and J by 8 bases, leaving 20 bases between them. The germline V gene encodes CDR1 MNHNS and CDR2 SASEGT. The CDR3 extends over 14 amino acids.

V gene TRBV4-1 combines with J gene TRBJ2-5, with 7 bases identical to TRBD2. Per germline, CDR1 MGHRA and CDR2 YSYEKL. The CDR3 consists of 16 residues. Trimming cost V 1 base and J 1 base; bases outside gene matches: 6. The CDR3 DNA sequence: TGCGCCAGCAGCCAAGTAGTAACGGGAGGCCAAGAGACCCAGTACTTC. Translation: CASSQVVTGGQETQYF.

The CDR3 nucleotides read TGTGCCAGCAGGGAGAAGGTAGACACAGATACGCAGTATTTT. Translating gives CASREKVDTDTQYF. The rearrangement uses TRBV2 and TRBJ2-3; D remains ambiguous. Trimming pared 6 bases from V and 2 bases from J, leaving 12 bases between. CDR1 SNHLY and CDR2 FYNNEI come from the germline V gene. The CDR3 runs to 14 residues.

The rearrangement uses TRBV9 and TRBJ2-1; 7 bases align to TRBD2. The germline CDR1 and CDR2 sequences are SGDLS and YYNGEE. There are 11 residues in the CDR3. J gave up 12 bases and V 3 bases, and 3 bases lay outside the gene matches. As DNA, the CDR3 is TGTGCCAGCAGCGCAAGCGGGGCGCAGTTCTTC. It specifies CASSASGAQFF.

This rearrangement joins TRBV7-9 to TRBJ2-2, with TRBD2 as a possible D gene (6 bases). Trimming cost V 6 bases and J 1 base, with 15 bases left between them. The CDR3 extends over 16 amino acids. Germline CDR1 reads SEHNR; CDR2 reads FQNEAQ (reference sequence). In DNA form, the CDR3 reads TGTGCCAGCAGGCGCTCGGGACTTCTGAACACCGGGGAGCTGTTTTTT. This sequence encodes CASRRSGLLNTGELFF.

This clone has just one count. The CDR3: CASSARLGEELFF. Written as DNA, the CDR3 is TGTGCCAGCAGCGCCCGACTAGGAGAGGAGCTGTTTTTT. The genes are TRBV7-8 and TRBJ2-2; tentative D call: TRBD2 (6 bases). Germline V gene data show CDR1 as SGHVS and CDR2 as FQNEAQ. The V and J ends lost 5 bases and 10 bases respectively, with 14 bases between them. This CDR3 contains 13 residues.

This sequence joins TRBV5-4 and TRBJ2-5; 8 bases fit TRBD2. The J call is uncertain, as TRBJ2-7 better fits the DNA end. Germline V gene sequence: CDR1 SGHNT, CDR2 YYREEE (reference sequence). The CDR3 consists of 16 residues. CDR3 sequence reads: CASSLGGSGSLYEQYF. As DNA, the CDR3 is TGTGCCAGCAGCTTGGGGGGGAGCGGGAGCCTGTACGAGCAGTACTTC.

This chain links TRBV5-1 with TRBJ2-2, with 10 bases matching TRBD1. Germline-derived CDR1 and CDR2 are SGHRS and YFSETQ. V dropped 4 bases and J dropped 5; count of bases not matched to a gene: 11. There are 17 residues in the CDR3. The DNA for the CDR3 is TGCGCCAGCAGCCAAGACCCTCCGGGACAGGGGACCGGGGAGCTGTTTTTT. It codes for CASSQDPPGQGTGELFF.

This clone was picked up one time. J is TRBJ2-7 and V is TRBV28; D is undetermined. Germline V gene lookup returns CDR1 MDHEN and CDR2 SYDVKM. The V end was cut by 6 bases, the J end by 4 bases, with 10 bases between. The CDR3 is 12 residues long. In DNA form, the CDR3 reads TGTGCCAGCAGCACCTCCCGGTACGAGCAGTACTTC. Translating gives CASSTSRYEQYF.

This chain connects TRBV19 to TRBJ2-1, with 14 bases fitting TRBD2. CDR1 is LNHDA and CDR2 is SQIVND in the germline V gene (reference sequence). Unmatched junction bases numbered 9, after V lost 3 bases and J lost 8 bases. This CDR3 has 17 amino acids. The CDR3, as DNA: TGTGCCAGTAGTATTCGACTAGCGGGAGGGCCGACGGATGAGCAGTTCTTC. Translation gives CASSIRLAGGPTDEQFF.

The chain has TRBV6-5 and TRBJ1-1; 7 bases align to TRBD1. V shed 7 bases and J 5 bases; nucleotides not matched to a gene: 7. Germline CDR1 MNHEY, CDR2 SVGAGI. The CDR3 runs 13 residues. This CDR3 is CASTLETGTEAFF. The CDR3, as DNA: TGTGCCAGCACCCTAGAGACAGGGACTGAAGCTTTCTTT.

This clone was seen once. The chain links TRBV30 to TRBJ1-6; 9 nucleotides agree with TRBD1. This CDR3 region has 18 residues. Trimming removed 3 bases from V and 10 bases from J; junction bases left unmatched: 19. CDR1 and CDR2 from the germline V gene are GTSNPN and SVGIG (reference sequence). The CDR3 DNA reads as TGTGCCTGGAGCCTAATCGGATTAGGACAGGGGAGGCGCTCACCCCTCCACTTT. Its translation: CAWSLIGLGQGRRSPLHF.

This chain uses TRBV29-1 with TRBJ2-1, with 13 bases matching TRBD2. CDR3 size: 16 residues. Looked up from germline, CDR1 is SQVTM and CDR2 is ANQGSEA. Unmatched junction bases numbered 11, after V lost 4 bases and J lost 8 bases. The CDR3 region has the DNA TGCAGCGTTGGCCAACTAGCGGGAGGGCCTACCGATGAGCAGTTCTTC. It is translated as CSVGQLAGGPTDEQFF.

The V gene is TRBV6-1, the J gene TRBJ2-1; D uncertain. Germline V lookup: CDR1 MNHNS, CDR2 SASEGT. Trimming pared 1 base from V and 12 bases from J, leaving 10 bases between. The CDR3 consists of 12 residues. The CDR3 bases are TGTGCCAGCAGTGAAGATGCAGGAAGGCAGTTCTTC. It specifies CASSEDAGRQFF.

In this sample, this clone turned up once. The V gene is TRBV15, the J gene TRBJ2-2, with D possibly being TRBD1 (5 bases). The CDR3 runs 16 residues. CDR1 is LNHNV and CDR2 is YYDKDF in the germline V gene (reference sequence). V was pared by 5 bases and J by 0 bases, with 13 bases between. This CDR3 reads CATSVDRNANTGELFF. DNA of the CDR3: TGTGCCACCAGCGTAGACAGAAACGCGAACACCGGGGAGCTGTTTTTT. Full variable domain (missing parts from reference TRBV15 and TRBJ2-2): DAMVIQNPRYQVTQFGKPVTLSCSQTLNHNVMYWYQQKSSQAPKLLFHYYDKDFNNEADTPDNFQSRRPNTSFCFLDIRSPGLGDTAMYLCATSVDRNANTGELFFGEGSRLTVL.